This T cell receptor (beta chain) was sequenced during a study of naive and memory T cell subsets. This clonotype appeared many times. V dropped 6 bases and J dropped 6; count of bases not matched to a gene: 11. This CDR3 has 14 amino acids. Germline CDR1 and CDR2: SQVTM and ANQGSEA. Both TRBC1 and TRBC2 were covered by a beta constant-region primer of two equimolar oligonucleotides. MiXCR, run by TCRdb on the UMI-ligation and nested PCR reads, gives a single entry per CDR3 protein. In the table there are approximately 89,000 distinct CDR3 sequences, 5.5% to 8.5% of which are singletons. This sequence was found in a human donor in good health. The chain combines TRBV29-1 with TRBJ2-1; the match to TRBD1 covers 7 bases. Sequenced input: central memory CD4+ T cells from blood. CDR3 loop: CSVRSTGEPNEQFF. DNA of the CDR3: TGCAGCGTCCGCTCTACAGGGGAACCCAATGAGCAGTTCTTC.